This T cell receptor beta chain was captured by sequencing in a study of post-analysis software for immune sequencing data (dated by TCRdb to about 2015). As for the study more broadly: The recorded disease courses included relapsing-remitting, secondary progressive and progressive-relapsing multiple sclerosis, and some patients had no subtype annotation. The patient repertoires were compared against approximately eleven previously published healthy control repertoires obtained from donors aged roughly 6 to 25 years. A subset of samples was prepared in parallel using single-end sample barcoding, then pooled and co-amplified after Illumina adapter ligation. Overall study results and their limits: Significantly lower normalized Chao1 diversity was found in multiple sclerosis patients than in controls, suggesting substantial peripheral T-cell clonal expansion. The multiple sclerosis patient group was slightly younger than the control group. Significantly higher frequencies in patients than in controls were found for five TRBV segments, including TRBV5-6, TRBV5-1 and TRBV20-1. Direct clustering with F measure revealed strong co-clustering of samples prepared in the same batch, which led to a batch-effect correction.

Notes on this clonotype: It has no known antigen specificity. Base qualities are not at hand, and no much larger clone is one base apart.

At the junction V is shortened by 5 bases and J by 7 bases; bases outside the gene matches: 8. Sequences LNHNV (CDR1) and YYDKDF (CDR2) are obtained from the germline V gene (reference sequence). Including cysteine and phenylalanine, the CDR3 has 15 amino acids. Of all the DNA, just the CDR3 is kept, 45 bases in frame from base 1. TCR beta repertoires were profiled from peripheral blood of under 15 young patients with multiple sclerosis to demonstrate the VDJtools post-analysis software. The multiple sclerosis patients were children and adolescents between roughly 6 and 16 years of age. Libraries were constructed by PCR. The sequencer listed for this sample is Illumina HiSeq 2500. To reduce PCR and sequencing biases, unique molecular identifiers were built into the TCR beta cDNA libraries. Roughly 0.5 million cDNA molecules were obtained per 1 to 10 million input T cells, so each molecule approximated one T cell. The same protocol used for the earlier healthy control dataset was applied to prepare and sequence the patient libraries. Samples belonging to the same batch were prepared together, multiplexed and sequenced on a shared HiSeq lane. For the original study's pipeline: MIGEC handled the raw barcoded reads, throwing out single-read molecular identifier groups before consensus assembly and CDR3 extraction. Clonotype tables were post-analysed with VDJtools, and diversity was normalized by down-sampling all datasets to the smallest sample size. To correct batch-related cross-sample contamination, repertoire overlap clustering matched CDR3 amino acid sequences but not nucleotide sequences. TCRdb ran its own pipeline on the public reads, namely fastp trimming at Q25 and MiXCR clone calling, and kept in-frame beta chains. Every CDR3 protein is listed once, alongside the most common genes and DNA of its rows. The V and J calls reflect TCRdb's pipeline rather than the authors' work. Within this sample are approximately 570,000 distinct CDR3 sequences, with 44% of them counted one time only. About 1.5% of the sample belongs to the ten largest clones.

This clonotype was obtained from a girl between 10 and 17 years old with multiple sclerosis. The V gene is TRBV15 and the J gene is TRBJ2-5, with TRBD2 identical over 12 junction bases. Sample: blood. The DNA is as follows: TGTGCCACCAGCGTTCGACTAGCGGGGGAGGGGACCCAGTACTTC. Translated, this is CATSVRLAGEGTQYF.